Below, 27 T cell receptor beta chains from the same sample are listed, as sequenced in a study of shared clonotypes between healthy human individuals. Here immunoSEQ multiplex PCR was the method, and the copy in TCRdb shows in-frame clones only, minus some. The sample lists over 850,000 clones; around 82% were seen once. The sample taken for sequencing was memory CD4+ T cells from PBMCs. Subset of the sample: CD45RA-negative fraction. The receptors stem from a man aged 18 to 35 in good health. Some clones in this sample may be carry-over from other donors' samples.

This clone was detected only a few times. The V call is TRBV29-1, the J call TRBJ1-1, with D possibly being TRBD1 (6 bases). CDR3 length: 12 amino acids. Germline V gene sequence: CDR1 SQVTM, CDR2 ANQGSEA. The V and J ends lost 5 bases and 3 bases respectively, with 10 bases between them. The CDR3 DNA reads TGCAGCGTTCATACAGGGTACACTGAAGCTTTCTTT. Its translation: CSVHTGYTEAFF. The complete variable domain, with remaining parts taken from reference TRBV29-1 and TRBJ1-1, reads SAVISQKPSRDICQRGTSLTIQCQVDSQVTMMFWYRQQPGQSLTLIATANQGSEATYESGFVIDKFPISRPNLTFSTLTVSNMSPEDSSIYLCSVHTGYTEAFFGQGTRLTVV.

This clone has just one count. The gene calls are TRBV18 and TRBJ2-5; 9 bases map to TRBD1. The CDR3 runs 13 residues. Germline-derived CDR1 and CDR2 are KGHSH and LQKENI. J lost 2 bases, V lost 6 bases, and 1 base had no gene match. The CDR3 region is CASSGTGQETQYF. The DNA of the CDR3 is TGTGCCAGCTCGGGGACAGGGCAAGAGACCCAGTACTTC. The complete variable domain, with remaining parts taken from reference TRBV18 and TRBJ2-5, reads NAGVMQNPRHLVRRRGQEARLRCSPMKGHSHVYWYRQLPEEGLKFMVYLQKENIIDESGMPKERFSAEFPKEGPSILRIQQVVRGDSAAYFCASSGTGQETQYFGPGTRLLVL.

V gene TRBV25-1 combines with J gene TRBJ2-5, with 10 nucleotides matching TRBD2. The assigned J gene may be wrong: the sequence end matches TRBJ2-7 better. CDR1 and CDR2 from the germline V gene are MGHDK and SYGVNS. CDR3 length: 16 residues. Here the CDR3 reads CASSELSGRAGSEQYF. CDR3 DNA sequence: TGTGCCAGCAGTGAACTGAGCGGGAGGGCCGGGTCCGAGCAGTACTTC.

As regards this clone: Other nucleotide sequences in the sample specify the same CDR3. This chain connects TRBV7-2 to TRBJ2-5, with D perhaps matching TRBD2 (5 bases). The CDR3 has 13 amino acids. Looked up from germline, CDR1 is SGHTA and CDR2 is FQGNSA. V lost 1 base and J lost 3, with 6 bases in between. CDR3 protein: CASSLGTEETQYF. The DNA of the CDR3 is TGTGCCAGCAGCTTAGGGACTGAAGAGACCCAGTACTTC.

The sample holds a few counts of this clone. The chain is built from TRBV5-1 and TRBJ1-1; D is ambiguous. This CDR3 is built from 13 residues. The ends were cut back, 4 bases at V and 6 bases at J, with 13 bases in the middle. Germline CDR1 and CDR2: SGHRS and YFSETQ. The CDR3 protein is CASSGTTGAEAFF. In DNA, the CDR3 is TGCGCCAGCAGCGGCACAACCGGCGCTGAAGCTTTCTTT.

The chain combines TRBV18 with TRBJ1-4; 11 bases agree with TRBD1. Germline CDR1 KGHSH, CDR2 LQKENI. The CDR3 is made up of 13 amino acids. The trim removed 0 bases at V and 15 bases at J, leaving 3 bases unmatched. Written as DNA, the CDR3 is TGTGCCAGCTCACCACCTGGACAGGGGGCTATGTTTTTT. Its translation: CASSPPGQGAMFF.

V and J are TRBV6-1 and TRBJ1-3; 8 nucleotides match TRBD1. CDR1 and CDR2 (germline): MNHNS, SASEGT. This CDR3 has 17 residues. The V gene end was trimmed by 3 bases and the J gene end by 0 bases; junction bases not matched to a gene: 7. The DNA for the CDR3 is TGTGCCAGCAGTGACGGGACAGGCCGCCCCTCTGGAAACACCATATATTTT. Its protein is CASSDGTGRPSGNTIYF.

The chain combines TRBV7-4 with TRBJ1-4; D might be TRBD1 (5 bases). The germline CDR1 and CDR2 sequences are SGHVT and SQSDAQ. Trimming left V 6 bases short and J 8 bases short, with 28 bases between. The CDR3 has 18 residues. For the CDR3, the DNA is TGTGCCAGCAGTCCGGCCGAAACCAGGGAACCTTTTAGGGAAAAACTGTTTTTT. Translated, it gives CASSPAETREPFREKLFF.

Turning to this clone: This sample includes further DNA sequences coding for the same CDR3. This chain joins TRBV9 and TRBJ2-3; no definite D call. The CDR3 is 13 residues long. Germline CDR1 and CDR2: SGDLS and YYNGEE. V lost 2 bases, J lost 0 bases, and 4 bases lay in between. CDR3 sequence: CASSVSSTDTQYF. The DNA for the CDR3 is TGTGCCAGCAGCGTCAGCAGCACAGATACGCAGTATTTT.

This chain uses TRBV5-1 with TRBJ1-1, with unresolved D. V dropped 3 bases and J dropped 0 bases, with 12 bases sitting between them. The germline CDR1 and CDR2 sequences are SGHRS and YFSETQ. This CDR3 has 15 amino acids. CDR3 bases: TGCGCCAGCAGCTCTCTTGGGGTAGTGAACACTGAAGCTTTCTTT. Residues: CASSSLGVVNTEAFF. Combining the CDR3 with reference TRBV5-1 and TRBJ1-1 gives the whole variable domain KAGVTQTPRYLIKTRGQQVTLSCSPISGHRSVSWYQQTPGQGLQFLFEYFSETQRNKGNFPGRFSGRQFSNSRSEMNVSTLELGDSALYLCASSSLGVVNTEAFFGQGTRLTVV.

Of note for this clone: A read error is the likely source, as a far larger clone sits one nucleotide away. The conserved phenylalanine or tryptophan is not found at the CDR3 terminus, so this likely reflects a read error. CDR3 nucleotides: TGTGCCTGGAGTGTCTCCGGGGCCGCTTTCTCT. As protein: CAWSVSGAAFS. The chain couples TRBV30 to TRBJ1-1, with D possibly TRBD1 on 5 matching bases. Trimming removed 0 bases at V and 11 bases at J, with 10 bases between. Germline CDR1 reads GTSNPN; CDR2 reads SVGIG (reference sequence). CDR3 length equals 11 residues.

This clone occurred many times. V usage is TRBV5-4 and J usage is TRBJ2-7, with a weak D call TRBD2 (5 bases). This CDR3 has 19 residues. Germline CDR1 and CDR2: SGHNT and YYREEE (reference sequence). The V end was cut by 4 bases, the J end by 4 bases, with 30 bases between. The CDR3 protein is CASSLYTSRDITGAYEQYF. CDR3 nucleotide sequence: TGTGCCAGCAGCCTATATACTTCGAGGGATATAACGGGCGCATACGAGCAGTACTTC.

The chain has TRBV18 and TRBJ2-7; possible D gene TRBD1, 6 bases. The CDR3 runs 16 residues. Trimming shortened V by 0 bases and J by 6 bases, and 18 bases separated the two germline ends. Germline loops: CDR1 KGHSH, CDR2 LQKENI. In DNA, the CDR3 is TGTGCCAGCTCACCACCCGACAGGCACGTAAGGGGCGAGCAGTACTTC. Translation gives CASSPPDRHVRGEQYF.

The rearrangement joins TRBV27 to TRBJ2-2, with 11 bases matching TRBD2. CDR1 and CDR2 from the germline V gene are MNHEY and SMNVEV (reference sequence). The V gene end was trimmed by 4 bases and the J gene end by 7 bases; junction bases not matched to a gene: 5. This CDR3 is 15 amino acids long. CDR3 loop: CASSSIAGGGGELFF. In DNA form, the CDR3 reads TGTGCCAGCAGTTCTATAGCGGGAGGGGGCGGGGAGCTGTTTTTT.

The J gene is TRBJ2-7, the V gene TRBV7-6, with D perhaps TRBD2 (6 bases). The CDR3 is made up of 18 amino acids. V lost 0 bases to trimming and J lost 1 base, with 19 bases between them. The germline CDR1 and CDR2 sequences are SGHVS and FNYEAQ. The DNA of the CDR3 is TGTGCCAGCAGCTTAGCTCAGGCGGGGACTGATGCTTCCTACGAGCAGTACTTC. It yields the protein CASSLAQAGTDASYEQYF.

This clone showed up just once. The gene calls are TRBV7-2 and TRBJ2-1; the match to TRBD2 covers 11 bases. V trimming: 6 bases; J trimming: 4 bases; junction bases outside the gene matches: 2. Germline V lookup: CDR1 SGHTA, CDR2 FQGNSA. This CDR3 is 14 amino acids long. CDR3 protein: CASRRLAGYNEQFF. The CDR3 DNA reads TGTGCCAGCAGACGACTAGCGGGATACAATGAGCAGTTCTTC. Using reference TRBV7-2 and TRBJ2-1 for the parts outside the CDR3, the full variable domain is GAGVSQSPSNKVTEKGKDVELRCDPISGHTALYWYRQSLGQGLEFLIYFQGNSAPDKSGLPSDRFSAERTGGSVSTLTIQRTQQEDSAVYLCASRRLAGYNEQFFGPGTRLTVL.

The chain links TRBV29-1 to TRBJ2-7; D tentatively reads TRBD1 or TRBD2 (5 bases each). CDR1 is SQVTM and CDR2 is ANQGSEA in the germline V gene. The CDR3 runs to 14 residues. Trimming pared 2 bases from V and 7 bases from J, leaving 18 bases between. This chain's CDR3 is CSVERTTGSREQYF. The CDR3 DNA sequence: TGCAGCGTTGAACGGACAACTGGGAGTAGAGAGCAGTACTTC.

The chain employs TRBV4-3 and TRBJ2-7, with D possibly TRBD2 on 6 matching bases. The germline V and J ends were trimmed by 1 base and 3 bases, with 16 bases remaining between them. The CDR3 runs to 16 residues. Germline CDR1 LGHNA, CDR2 YSLEER. The DNA for the CDR3 is TGCGCCAGCAGCCAAGTTTCGTCGGGAGAACACTACGAGCAGTACTTC. Protein sequence: CASSQVSSGEHYEQYF.

V is TRBV6-6 and J is TRBJ2-5; 8 bases match TRBD2. Trimming removed 6 bases from V and 1 base from J; junction bases left unmatched: 4. This CDR3 spans 14 amino acids. Germline V gives CDR1 MNHNY, CDR2 SVGAGI (reference sequence). The CDR3 is CASRRAGAQETQYF. DNA for the CDR3: TGTGCCAGCAGACGAGCGGGAGCCCAAGAGACCCAGTACTTC.

The chain is built from TRBV16 and TRBJ1-5; D is uncertain. Per the germline V gene, CDR1 is KGHSY and CDR2 is FQNENV. Deletions cut 0 bases from V and 7 bases from J, with 4 bases between. The CDR3 loop spans 12 amino acids. The CDR3 DNA reads as TGTGCCAGCAGCCAATCGGGACAGCCCCAGCATTTT. Residues: CASSQSGQPQHF.

This rearrangement joins TRBV6-6 to TRBJ1-5; weak D call: TRBD1 (5 bases). CDR3 length equals 13 residues. Germline assignment: CDR1 MNHNY and CDR2 SVGAGI (reference sequence). Trimming cost V 2 bases and J 9 bases, with 11 bases left between them. For the CDR3, the DNA is TGTGCCAGCAGTTACCAGGGTTCTCCGCCCCAGCATTTT. Translated: CASSYQGSPPQHF.

The chain employs TRBV27 and TRBJ1-1; D is unresolved. Germline values: CDR1 MNHEY, CDR2 SMNVEV (reference sequence). The CDR3 extends over 15 amino acids. V was clipped by 5 bases and J by 0 bases, with 13 bases between them. DNA of the CDR3: TGTGCCAGCAGTCCCCTCAGGCCCCTGAACACTGAAGCTTTCTTT. It specifies CASSPLRPLNTEAFF.

V and J are TRBV6-6 and TRBJ1-2; TRBD1 matches 11 bases. The germline gives CDR1 MNHNY, CDR2 SVGAGI (reference sequence). The ends lost 9 bases at V and 6 bases at J; junction bases unmatched: 12. The CDR3 has 15 amino acids. CDR3 amino acids: CASRIDRDRGNGYTF. DNA of the CDR3: TGTGCCAGTAGAATTGACCGGGACAGGGGGAATGGCTACACCTTC.

This chain's CDR3 is CASSSKAEQFF. The CDR3 DNA sequence: TGTGCCAGCAGTTCCAAGGCTGAGCAGTTCTTC. The gene calls are TRBV5-4 and TRBJ2-1; D is unresolved. The length of the CDR3 is 11 residues. Per the germline V gene, CDR1 is SGHNT and CDR2 is YYREEE (reference sequence). The V gene lost 5 bases and the J gene lost 9 bases, with 9 bases spanning the gap.

This chain uses TRBV7-2 with TRBJ2-4; 9 nucleotides agree with TRBD1. V shed 0 bases, J shed 10 bases, and the junction held 10 bases outside the gene matches. This CDR3 comprises 16 residues. Germline V gene sequence: CDR1 SGHTA, CDR2 FQGNSA. The CDR3 here is CASSLARGQGSMIQYF. The CDR3 region has the DNA TGTGCCAGCAGCTTAGCCCGGGGACAGGGCTCCATGATTCAGTACTTC.

For this clone: A much more abundant neighbour one base away suggests this may be a read error. This sequence joins TRBV5-1 and TRBJ2-5; tentatively, D is TRBD1 (5 bases). The CDR3 has 14 amino acids. Per germline, CDR1 SGHRS and CDR2 YFSETQ. For the CDR3, the DNA is TGTGCCAGCAGCTTGATGACAGTCCAAGAGACCCAGTACTTC. It specifies CASSLMTVQETQYF.

A remark on this clone: Mismatch with germline at one junction end may stem from a read error. This chain connects TRBV5-1 to TRBJ2-6; D is undetermined. Germline V gives CDR1 SGHRS, CDR2 YFSETQ. This CDR3 comprises 16 residues. CDR3 loop: CASRLAASSGANVLTF. CDR3 DNA sequence: TGCGCCAGCAGATTGGCAGCAAGCTCTGGGGCCAACGTCCTGACTTTC. Full variable domain (missing parts from reference TRBV5-1 and TRBJ2-6): KAGVTQTPRYLIKTRGQQVTLSCSPISGHRSVSWYQQTPGQGLQFLFEYFSETQRNKGNFPGRFSGRQFSNSRSEMNVSTLELGDSALYLCASRLAASSGANVLTFGAGSRLTVL.